This entry describes one T cell receptor (beta chain). The entry originates in a study of blood T cells in healthy people across ages. This CDR3 spans 15 amino acids. The germline CDR1 and CDR2 sequences are LGHNT and FRNRAP. With 1 base removed from V and 1 base from J, the gap between germline ends came to 11 bases. The second PCR ran roughly 6 to 12 cycles with a sample-barcoded 5' primer and J-beta primers. TCRdb re-analysed the 5' RACE reads in MiXCR, keeping a single row per CDR3 protein. Here the sample spans 550,000 to 700,000 distinct CDR3 sequences, roughly a quarter being singletons. V is TRBV12-5 and J is TRBJ2-7, with a tentative D call TRBD1 (5 bases). Sequencing was performed on blood. The TCR sequence derives from a woman in her 70s in good health. The CDR3 region is CASGLEQVYSYEQYF. The CDR3 region has the DNA TGTGCTAGTGGTTTGGAACAGGTTTATTCCTACGAGCAGTACTTC.